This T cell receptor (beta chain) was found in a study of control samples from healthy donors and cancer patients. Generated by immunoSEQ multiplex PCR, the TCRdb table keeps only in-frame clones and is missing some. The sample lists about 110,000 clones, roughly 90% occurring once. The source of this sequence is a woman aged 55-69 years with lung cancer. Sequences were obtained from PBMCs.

The CDR3 here is CASSYSGTYTEAFF. The CDR3 DNA is TGTGCCAGCAGTTACTCCGGGACCTACACTGAAGCTTTCTTT. The chain is built from TRBV6-6 and TRBJ1-1, with D possibly TRBD1 on 5 matching bases. This CDR3 contains 14 residues. The V gene's germline CDR1 is MNHNY and CDR2 SVGAGI (reference sequence). V dropped 0 bases and J dropped 3 bases, with 8 bases sitting between them.